This T cell receptor beta chain came from a study of T cells in Graves' hyperthyroidism and ophthalmopathy. On the study more broadly: Specimen type is peripheral blood, collected at initial diagnosis prior to any treatment.

Stable hyperthyroidism: no ophthalmopathy progression over 18 months of follow-up. This CDR3 spans 15 amino acids. V lost 2 bases to trimming and J lost 4 bases, with 15 bases between them. CDR1 and CDR2 (germline): MGHRA, YSYEKL. About this clonotype itself: What it binds is unknown.

Amplification of TCR beta CDR3 regions was performed using RNA transcripts as template. The TCR CDR3 was amplified in a first-round RT-PCR using the HTBI primer set. A single record per CDR3 protein comes from TCRdb applying MiXCR to the multiplex PCR reads. The sample contains about 360,000 distinct CDR3 sequences, roughly an eighth of which appear only once. Whole-study findings and limits: Ophthalmopathy got predicted by the model a median approximately six months before its onset. Most thyroid clonotypes expanded above 0.001 appeared in blood too.

Sequencing input: blood. The TCR comes from a woman aged 18-35 years with Graves' hyperthyroidism. The chain links TRBV4-1 to TRBJ2-7; D is possibly TRBD1 (6 bases). The CDR3 loop reads CASSQNRAGLYEQYF. For the CDR3, the DNA is TGCGCCAGCAGCCAAAACAGGGCAGGACTTTACGAGCAGTACTTC.